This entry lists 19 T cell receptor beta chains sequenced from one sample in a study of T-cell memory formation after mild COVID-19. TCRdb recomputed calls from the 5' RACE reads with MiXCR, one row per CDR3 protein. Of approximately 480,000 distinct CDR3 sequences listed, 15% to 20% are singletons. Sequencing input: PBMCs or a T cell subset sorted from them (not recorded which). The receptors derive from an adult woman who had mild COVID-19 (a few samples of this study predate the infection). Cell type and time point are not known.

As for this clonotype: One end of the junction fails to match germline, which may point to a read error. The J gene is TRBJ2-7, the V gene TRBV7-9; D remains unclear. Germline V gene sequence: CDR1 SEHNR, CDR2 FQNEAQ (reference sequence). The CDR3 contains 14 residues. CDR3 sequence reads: CASSVEVFSHEQYF. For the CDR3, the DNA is TGTGCCAGCAGCGTCGAGGTTTTCTCCCACGAGCAGTACTTC.

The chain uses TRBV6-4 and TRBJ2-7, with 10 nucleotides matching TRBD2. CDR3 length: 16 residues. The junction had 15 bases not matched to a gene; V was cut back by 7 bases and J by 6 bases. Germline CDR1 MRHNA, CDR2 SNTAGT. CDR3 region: CASTPSLAGASGEQYF. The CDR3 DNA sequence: TGTGCCAGCACTCCCTCGCTAGCGGGGGCCTCGGGCGAGCAGTACTTC.

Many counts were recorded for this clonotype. The CDR3 nucleotides are TGTGCCAGCAGCTTAGAGGCAGCCTACGAGCAGTACTTC. Amino acids: CASSLEAAYEQYF. The rearrangement joins TRBV7-6 to TRBJ2-7; D remains unclear. The germline V and J ends were trimmed by 1 base and 2 bases, with 6 bases remaining between them. The CDR3 is made up of 13 amino acids. In germline, CDR1 is SGHVS, CDR2 FNYEAQ.

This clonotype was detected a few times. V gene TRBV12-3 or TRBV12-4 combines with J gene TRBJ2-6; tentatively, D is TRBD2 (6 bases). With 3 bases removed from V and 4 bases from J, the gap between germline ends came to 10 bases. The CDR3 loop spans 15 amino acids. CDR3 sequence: CASSFRGTGANVLTF. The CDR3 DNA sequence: TGTGCCAGCAGTTTCCGGGGGACCGGGGCCAACGTCCTGACTTTC.

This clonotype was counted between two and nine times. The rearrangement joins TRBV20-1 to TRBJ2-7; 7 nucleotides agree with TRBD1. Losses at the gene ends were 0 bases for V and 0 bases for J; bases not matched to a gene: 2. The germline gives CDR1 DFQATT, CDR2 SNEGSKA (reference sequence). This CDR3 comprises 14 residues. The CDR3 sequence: CSARDRGISYEQYF. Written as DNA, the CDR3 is TGCAGTGCTAGAGACAGGGGGATCTCCTACGAGCAGTACTTC.

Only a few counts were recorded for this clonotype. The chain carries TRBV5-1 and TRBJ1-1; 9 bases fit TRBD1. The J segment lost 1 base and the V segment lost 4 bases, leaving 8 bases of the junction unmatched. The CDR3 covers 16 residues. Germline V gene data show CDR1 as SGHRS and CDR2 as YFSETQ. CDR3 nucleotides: TGCGCCAGCAGCCTCCGGGACAGGGCAAGGAACACTGAAGCTTTCTTT. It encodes CASSLRDRARNTEAFF.

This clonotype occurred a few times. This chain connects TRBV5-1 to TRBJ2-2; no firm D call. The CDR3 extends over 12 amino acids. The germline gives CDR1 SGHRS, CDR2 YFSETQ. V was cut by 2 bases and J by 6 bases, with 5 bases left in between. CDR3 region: CASSFSAGELFF. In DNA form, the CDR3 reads TGCGCCAGCAGCTTCTCGGCCGGGGAGCTGTTTTTT.

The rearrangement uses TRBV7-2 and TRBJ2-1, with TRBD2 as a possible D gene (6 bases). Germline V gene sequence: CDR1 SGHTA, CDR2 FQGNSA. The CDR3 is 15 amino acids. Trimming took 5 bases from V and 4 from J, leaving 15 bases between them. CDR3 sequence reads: CASSPGQRAYNEQFF. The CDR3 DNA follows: TGTGCCAGCAGCCCAGGTCAGCGGGCTTACAATGAGCAGTTCTTC.

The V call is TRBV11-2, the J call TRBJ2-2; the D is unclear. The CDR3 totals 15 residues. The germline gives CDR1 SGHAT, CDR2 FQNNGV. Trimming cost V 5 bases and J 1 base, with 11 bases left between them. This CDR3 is CASSPMGWNTGELFF. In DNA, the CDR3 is TGTGCCAGCAGCCCGATGGGATGGAACACCGGGGAGCTGTTTTTT.

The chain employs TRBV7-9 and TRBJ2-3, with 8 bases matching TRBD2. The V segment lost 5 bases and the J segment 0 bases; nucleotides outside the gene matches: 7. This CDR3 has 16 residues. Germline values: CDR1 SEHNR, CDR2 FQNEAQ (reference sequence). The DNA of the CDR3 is TGTGCCAGCAGCGCACGACTAGCGCCTAGCACAGATACGCAGTATTTT. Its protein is CASSARLAPSTDTQYF.

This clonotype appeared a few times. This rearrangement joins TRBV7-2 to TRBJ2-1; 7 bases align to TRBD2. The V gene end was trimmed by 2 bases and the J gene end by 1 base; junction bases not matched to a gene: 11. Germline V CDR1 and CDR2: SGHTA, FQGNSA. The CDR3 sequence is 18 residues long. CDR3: CASSLQSSGGGSYNEQFF. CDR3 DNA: TGTGCCAGCAGCTTACAAAGTTCTGGCGGGGGATCCTACAATGAGCAGTTCTTC.

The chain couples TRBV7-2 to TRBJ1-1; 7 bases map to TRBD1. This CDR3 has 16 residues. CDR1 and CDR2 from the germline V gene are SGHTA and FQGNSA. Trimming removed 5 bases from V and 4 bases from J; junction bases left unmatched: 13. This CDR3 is CASSPGLGGGLTEAFF. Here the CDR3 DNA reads TGTGCCAGCAGCCCTGGACTGGGAGGGGGCCTCACTGAAGCTTTCTTT.

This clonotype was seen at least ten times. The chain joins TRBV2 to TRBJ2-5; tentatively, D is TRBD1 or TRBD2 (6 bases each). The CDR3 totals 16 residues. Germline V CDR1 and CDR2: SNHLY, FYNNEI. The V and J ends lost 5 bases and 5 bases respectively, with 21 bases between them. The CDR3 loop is CASSSGVQGGKETQYF. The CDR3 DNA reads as TGTGCCAGCAGTTCTGGTGTACAGGGAGGAAAGGAGACCCAGTACTTC.

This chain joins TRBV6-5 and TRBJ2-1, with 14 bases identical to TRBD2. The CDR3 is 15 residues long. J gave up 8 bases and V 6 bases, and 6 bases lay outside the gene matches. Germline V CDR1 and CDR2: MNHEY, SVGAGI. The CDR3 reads CASSQGLAGDYEQFF. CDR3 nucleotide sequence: TGTGCCAGCAGCCAGGGACTAGCGGGGGACTATGAGCAGTTCTTC.

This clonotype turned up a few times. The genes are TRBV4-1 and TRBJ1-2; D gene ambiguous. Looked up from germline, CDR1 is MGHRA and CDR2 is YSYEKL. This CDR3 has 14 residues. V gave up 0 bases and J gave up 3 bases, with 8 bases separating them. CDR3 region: CASSQDGDHYGYTF. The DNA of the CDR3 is TGCGCCAGCAGCCAAGATGGGGATCACTATGGCTACACCTTC.

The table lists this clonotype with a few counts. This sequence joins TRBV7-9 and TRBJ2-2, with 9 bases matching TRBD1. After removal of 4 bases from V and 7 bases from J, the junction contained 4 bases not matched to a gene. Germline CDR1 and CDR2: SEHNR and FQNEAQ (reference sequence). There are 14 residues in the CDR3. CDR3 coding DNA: TGTGCCAGCAGCTGGGACAGGGATATCGGGGAGCTGTTTTTT. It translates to CASSWDRDIGELFF.

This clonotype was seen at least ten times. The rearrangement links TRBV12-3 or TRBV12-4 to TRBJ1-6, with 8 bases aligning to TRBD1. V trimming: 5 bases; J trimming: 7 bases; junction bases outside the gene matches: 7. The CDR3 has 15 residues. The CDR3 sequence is CASSLPTGGNSPLHF. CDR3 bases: TGTGCCAGCAGTCTACCAACAGGGGGAAATTCACCCCTCCACTTT.

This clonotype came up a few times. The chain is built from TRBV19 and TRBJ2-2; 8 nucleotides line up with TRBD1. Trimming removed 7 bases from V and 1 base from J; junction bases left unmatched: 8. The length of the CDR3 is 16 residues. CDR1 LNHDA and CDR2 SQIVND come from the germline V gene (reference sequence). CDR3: CASTPPGTGNTGELFF. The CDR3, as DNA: TGTGCCAGTACCCCTCCCGGGACAGGGAACACCGGGGAGCTGTTTTTT.

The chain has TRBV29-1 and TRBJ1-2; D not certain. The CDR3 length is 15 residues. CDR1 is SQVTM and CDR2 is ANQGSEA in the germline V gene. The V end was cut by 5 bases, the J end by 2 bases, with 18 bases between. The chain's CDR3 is CSVRPERTVNYGYTF. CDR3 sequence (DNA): TGCAGCGTTCGCCCCGAGAGAACGGTGAACTATGGCTACACCTTC.